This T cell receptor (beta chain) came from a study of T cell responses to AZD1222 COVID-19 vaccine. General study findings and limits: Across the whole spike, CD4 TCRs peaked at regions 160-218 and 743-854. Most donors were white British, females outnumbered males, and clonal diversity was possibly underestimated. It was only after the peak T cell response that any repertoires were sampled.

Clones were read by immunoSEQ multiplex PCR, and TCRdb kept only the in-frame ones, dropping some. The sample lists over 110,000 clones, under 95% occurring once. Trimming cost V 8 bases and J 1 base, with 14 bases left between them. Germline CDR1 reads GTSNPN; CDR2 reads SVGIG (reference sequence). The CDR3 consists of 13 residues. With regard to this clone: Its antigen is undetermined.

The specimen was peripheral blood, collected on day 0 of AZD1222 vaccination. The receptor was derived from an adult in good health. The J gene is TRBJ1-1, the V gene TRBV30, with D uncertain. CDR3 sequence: CAGRLGSNTEAFF. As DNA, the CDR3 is TGTGCCGGAAGACTGGGTTCGAACACTGAAGCTTTCTTT. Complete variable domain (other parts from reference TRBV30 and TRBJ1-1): SQTIHQWPATLVQPVGSPLSLECTVEGTSNPNLYWYRQAAGRGLQLLFYSVGIGQISSEVPQNLSASRPQDRQFILSSKKLLLSDSGFYLCAGRLGSNTEAFFGQGTRLTVV.